This passage covers 26 T cell receptor beta chains from one sample sequenced in a study of a mutant IDH1 vaccine in newly diagnosed glioma. The antigens for these receptors are not known. Sample time point: week 23, last vaccination. Doses comprised 300 ug of mutant IDH1 20-mer peptide each, plus topical imiquimod. This table comes from immunoSEQ multiplex PCR, and its TCRdb copy is limited to in-frame clones, with some not included. The sample holds around 30,000 clones, approximately 80% seen once. Sequenced material: PBMCs, taken from a glioma patient whose treatment included an IDH1 peptide vaccine. The receptor set was obtained from a woman younger than 30 with glioma.

This clone came up once. The chain couples TRBV7-6 to TRBJ2-5, with a tentative D call TRBD1 (6 bases). The CDR3 has 13 residues. Germline CDR1 is SGHVS and CDR2 is FNYEAQ. Trimming shortened V by 2 bases and J by 4 bases, and 8 bases separated the two germline ends. In DNA form, the CDR3 reads TGTGCCAGCAGCTTAAACAGGGCAGAGACCCAGTACTTC. It is translated as CASSLNRAETQYF.

The rearrangement links TRBV29-1 to TRBJ2-7; 7 bases map to TRBD2. This CDR3 spans 14 amino acids. J was trimmed by 4 bases and V by 4 bases; bases with no gene match: 10. Germline V gene sequence: CDR1 SQVTM, CDR2 ANQGSEA. CDR3 region: CSVVGGSQRYEQYF. CDR3 coding DNA: TGCAGCGTTGTCGGCGGGAGTCAAAGGTACGAGCAGTACTTC.

This chain connects TRBV6-5 to TRBJ1-1; D remains unclear. Trimming pared 6 bases from V and 0 bases from J, leaving 11 bases between. Germline lookup yields CDR1 MNHEY and CDR2 SVGAGI. The CDR3 extends over 14 amino acids. CDR3 in amino acids: CASSTFRLNTEAFF. CDR3 DNA: TGTGCCAGCAGCACCTTCCGATTGAACACTGAAGCTTTCTTT.

V is TRBV6-5 and J is TRBJ1-4, with D perhaps TRBD1 (5 bases). Trimming took off 0 bases at V and 8 bases at J, with 13 bases between the two ends. The germline V gene has CDR1 MNHEY and CDR2 SVGAGI. CDR3 size: 15 residues. The CDR3 region is CASSYSGVSREKLFF. In DNA form, the CDR3 reads TGTGCCAGCAGTTACTCGGGGGTTTCGAGGGAAAAACTGTTTTTT.

The chain combines TRBV11-2 with TRBJ2-1, with 10 bases identical to TRBD2. V lost 4 bases, J lost 2 bases, and 2 bases stayed unmatched. This CDR3 region has 15 residues. CDR1 is SGHAT and CDR2 is FQNNGV in the germline V gene. The CDR3 reads CASSYTSGTYNEQFF. In DNA form, the CDR3 reads TGTGCCAGCAGCTATACTAGCGGGACCTACAATGAGCAGTTCTTC.

The V call is TRBV27, the J call TRBJ1-5, with D maybe TRBD1 (5 bases). The germline V gene has CDR1 MNHEY and CDR2 SMNVEV (reference sequence). The CDR3 extends over 16 amino acids. Trimming took off 2 bases at V and 1 base at J, with 12 bases between the two ends. The CDR3 is CASSLRGEWSNQPQHF. CDR3 DNA sequence: TGTGCCAGCAGTTTAAGAGGGGAATGGAGCAATCAGCCCCAGCATTTT.

The chain is built from TRBV4-3 and TRBJ2-2; no clear D. The CDR3 runs 15 residues. The V end lost 1 base, the J end lost 3 bases, and 9 bases lay between the germline ends. Germline V gene lookup returns CDR1 LGHNA and CDR2 YSLEER. The CDR3 DNA sequence: TGCGCCAGCAGCCAAGGAATCGACTACACCGGGGAGCTGTTTTTT. This translates into CASSQGIDYTGELFF.

The chain has TRBV7-8 and TRBJ1-3, with TRBD1 matching over 7 bases. V shed 1 base, J shed 0 bases, and the junction held 12 bases outside the gene matches. This CDR3 has 19 residues. The V gene's germline CDR1 is SGHVS and CDR2 FQNEAQ. CDR3: CASSLGDRASAGSGNTIYF. CDR3 nucleotides: TGTGCCAGCAGCTTAGGGGACAGAGCCAGCGCGGGCTCTGGAAACACCATATATTTT.

The chain is built from TRBV4-3 and TRBJ2-3; no definite D call. Looked up from germline, CDR1 is LGHNA and CDR2 is YSLEER. The CDR3 runs to 14 residues. V was cut by 2 bases and J by 4 bases, with 10 bases left in between. The DNA for the CDR3 is TGCGCCAGCAGCCAATCCCCTACCGCAGATACGCAGTATTTT. As protein: CASSQSPTADTQYF.

In DNA, the CDR3 is TGTGCCAGCAGTGTGAGCGGCCGCTATGGCTACACCTTC. Translation gives CASSVSGRYGYTF. The genes are TRBV6-4 and TRBJ1-2, with D hard to call. From germline, CDR1 is MRHNA and CDR2 SNTAGT. The length of the CDR3 is 13 residues. Trimming removed 4 bases from V and 4 bases from J, with 10 bases in between.

This clone has more than one count but fewer than ten. This chain connects TRBV18 to TRBJ1-1; a weak D match, TRBD1 (6 bases). Germline V gene data show CDR1 as KGHSH and CDR2 as LQKENI. CDR3 length: 14 residues. V shed 3 bases and J shed 1 base, with 9 bases lying between them. CDR3 sequence: CASSPGHPNTEAFF. As DNA, the CDR3 is TGTGCCAGCTCACCGGGACATCCGAACACTGAAGCTTTCTTT.

This chain uses TRBV2 with TRBJ2-1, with D possibly called TRBD1 or TRBD2 (5 bases each). CDR1 SNHLY and CDR2 FYNNEI come from the germline V gene. The CDR3 contains 12 residues. The V gene lost 6 bases and the J gene lost 10 bases, with 13 bases spanning the gap. The CDR3 region has the DNA TGTGCCAGCAGAGGTTTCAGGGACGAGCAGTTCTTC. It encodes CASRGFRDEQFF.

The chain employs TRBV11-3 and TRBJ2-3, with D tentatively TRBD1 (5 bases). The CDR3 has 14 residues. V dropped 2 bases and J dropped 0 bases, with 6 bases sitting between them. Germline V gene sequence: CDR1 SGHNT, CDR2 YENEEA. The CDR3 DNA reads TGTGCCAGCAGCTTAAGGGGTAGCACAGATACGCAGTATTTT. Its translation: CASSLRGSTDTQYF.

This clone was picked up a small number of times. The V gene is TRBV28, the J gene TRBJ2-7; TRBD2 aligns across 14 bases. Germline CDR1 reads MDHEN; CDR2 reads SYDVKM. The CDR3 sequence is 15 residues long. The trim removed 5 bases at V and 3 bases at J, leaving 3 bases unmatched. The CDR3 region is CASSPGLAGGYEQYF. Written as DNA, the CDR3 is TGTGCCAGCAGTCCAGGACTAGCGGGAGGCTACGAGCAGTACTTC.

For this clone: Sequence at one end of the junction differs from germline and may be a read error. This rearrangement joins TRBV7-7 to TRBJ2-2, with D perhaps matching TRBD2 (6 bases). From germline, CDR1 is SSHAT and CDR2 FNYEAQ (reference sequence). The CDR3 extends over 14 amino acids. CDR3 sequence reads: CASSSLGGTGELFF. In DNA, the CDR3 is TGTGCTAGCAGCTCCCTCGGGGGAACCGGGGAGCTGTTTTTT.

The CDR3 protein is CASSLVLLGRSGNTIYF. CDR3 sequence (DNA): TGCGCCAGCAGCTTGGTACTTCTAGGACGCTCTGGAAACACCATATATTTT. J is TRBJ1-3 and V is TRBV5-1; D is uncertain. CDR1 is SGHRS, CDR2 YFSETQ, per germline. This CDR3 contains 17 residues. The V end was cut by 0 bases, the J end by 0 bases, with 13 bases between. The whole variable domain, filled in from reference TRBV5-1 and TRBJ1-3, reads KAGVTQTPRYLIKTRGQQVTLSCSPISGHRSVSWYQQTPGQGLQFLFEYFSETQRNKGNFPGRFSGRQFSNSRSEMNVSTLELGDSALYLCASSLVLLGRSGNTIYFGEGSWLTVV.

The rearrangement joins TRBV7-9 to TRBJ1-1, with D unresolved. Germline CDR1 reads SEHNR; CDR2 reads FQNEAQ (reference sequence). The V and J ends lost 7 bases and 6 bases respectively, with 12 bases between them. CDR3 size: 12 residues. CDR3 sequence reads: CASTSPGAEAFF. The DNA of the CDR3 is TGTGCCAGCACGAGCCCGGGAGCTGAAGCTTTCTTT.

The rearrangement uses TRBV1 and TRBJ1-1; the D call in the table, TRBD1, was not verified against the DNA. TRBV1 is labeled a pseudogene. There are 17 residues in the CDR3. This CDR3 reads CTSRFRDRGPPRTEAFF. In nucleotides, the CDR3 is TGCACCAGCAGGTTCCGGGACAGGGGGCCACCCAGAACTGAAGCTTTCTTT.

This sequence joins TRBV7-2 and TRBJ2-1, with TRBD2 matching 7 bases. Losses at the gene ends were 4 bases for V and 0 bases for J; bases not matched to a gene: 6. The CDR3 runs to 16 residues. CDR1 and CDR2 (germline): SGHTA, FQGNSA. As DNA, the CDR3 is TGTGCCAGCAGCTCAACTAGCGCCAGCTCCTACAATGAGCAGTTCTTC. Protein product: CASSSTSASSYNEQFF.

The genes are TRBV6-5 and TRBJ1-4; D is ambiguous. V lost 5 bases and J lost 2, with 12 bases in between. Germline-derived CDR1 and CDR2 are MNHEY and SVGAGI. This CDR3 region has 15 residues. CDR3 sequence: CASSRDRVTNEKLFF. For the CDR3, the DNA is TGTGCCAGCAGTAGAGACCGAGTGACTAATGAAAAACTGTTTTTT.

The chain joins TRBV6-1 to TRBJ2-7; the match to TRBD2 covers 10 bases. The trim removed 6 bases at V and 7 bases at J, leaving 6 bases unmatched. CDR1 is MNHNS and CDR2 is SASEGT in the germline V gene. This CDR3 is 13 amino acids long. CDR3 in DNA: TGTGCCAGCAGGCTAGCGGGAGTTTATGAGCAGTACTTC. It is translated as CASRLAGVYEQYF.

The chain recombines TRBV20-1 with TRBJ2-5; D uncertain. Trimming removed 0 bases at V and 4 bases at J, with 3 bases between. This CDR3 has 11 residues. Germline loops: CDR1 DFQATT, CDR2 SNEGSKA (reference sequence). This CDR3 reads CSARDLETQYF. The CDR3 DNA is TGCAGTGCTAGAGATTTAGAGACCCAGTACTTC.

The chain is built from TRBV4-2 and TRBJ2-6; D is uncertain. The CDR3 is 16 amino acids. The V gene's germline CDR1 is LGHNA and CDR2 YNFKEQ. Trimming took off 2 bases at V and 0 bases at J, with 8 bases between the two ends. CDR3 in amino acids: CASSQSVASGANVLTF. CDR3 nucleotide sequence: TGTGCCAGCAGCCAATCGGTAGCCTCTGGGGCCAACGTCCTGACTTTC.

This rearrangement joins TRBV30 to TRBJ2-5; possible D gene TRBD1, 6 bases. CDR1 GTSNPN and CDR2 SVGIG come from the germline V gene (reference sequence). The V gene lost 8 bases and the J gene lost 3 bases, with 19 bases spanning the gap. This CDR3 region has 14 residues. The CDR3 DNA is TGTGCCCATAGCCCCCCGGCAGGGGAAGAGACCCAGTACTTC. It translates to CAHSPPAGEETQYF. The full variable domain, in which reference TRBV30 and TRBJ2-5 provide the parts outside the CDR3, is SQTIHQWPATLVQPVGSPLSLECTVEGTSNPNLYWYRQAAGRGLQLLFYSVGIGQISSEVPQNLSASRPQDRQFILSSKKLLLSDSGFYLCAHSPPAGEETQYFGPGTRLLVL.

This chain links TRBV2 with TRBJ2-4, with D uncertain. Trimming took 1 base from V and 12 from J, leaving 19 bases between them. The CDR3 is made up of 15 amino acids. CDR1 SNHLY and CDR2 FYNNEI come from the germline V gene. In nucleotides, the CDR3 is TGTGCCAGCAGTGAAGGCGTAGGGCCTGGGAAAGCTCAGTACTTC. Encoded protein: CASSEGVGPGKAQYF.

The CDR3 reads CASSPPGTSGTGELFF. DNA of the CDR3: TGTGCCAGCTCACCGCCCGGGACTAGCGGGACCGGGGAGCTGTTTTTT. This chain connects TRBV18 to TRBJ2-2, with 12 bases that match TRBD2. V shed 3 bases and J 5 bases; nucleotides not matched to a gene: 4. This CDR3 contains 16 residues. Germline V gene lookup returns CDR1 KGHSH and CDR2 LQKENI.